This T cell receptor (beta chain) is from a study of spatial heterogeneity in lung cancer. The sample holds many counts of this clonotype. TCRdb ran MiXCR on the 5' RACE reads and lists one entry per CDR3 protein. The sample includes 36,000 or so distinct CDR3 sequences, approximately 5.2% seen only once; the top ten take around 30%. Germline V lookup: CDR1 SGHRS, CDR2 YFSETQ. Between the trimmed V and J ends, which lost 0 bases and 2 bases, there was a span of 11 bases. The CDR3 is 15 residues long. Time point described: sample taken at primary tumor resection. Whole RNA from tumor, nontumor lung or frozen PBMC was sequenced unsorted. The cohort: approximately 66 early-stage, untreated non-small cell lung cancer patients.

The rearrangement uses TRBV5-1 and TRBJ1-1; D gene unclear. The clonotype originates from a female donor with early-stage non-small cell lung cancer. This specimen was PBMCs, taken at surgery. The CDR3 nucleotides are TGCGCCAGCAGCTTGGATTGGATGGGTAACACTGAAGCTTTCTTT. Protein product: CASSLDWMGNTEAFF.